This passage covers 5 T cell receptor beta chains from one sample sequenced in a study of identical twins. TCRdb analysed the 5' RACE reads with MiXCR anew, one entry per CDR3 protein. The sample includes approximately 490,000 distinct CDR3 sequences, about 22% seen only once; the top ten take approximately 0.52%. This sample was shared with a second study, whose subject was yellow fever vaccine responses in identical twins.

The sample comprised CD4+ T cells sorted from blood. Source of these receptors: a woman under 30 in good health.

The rearrangement joins TRBV18 to TRBJ1-1, with TRBD1 as a possible D gene (6 bases). Per the germline V gene, CDR1 is KGHSH and CDR2 is LQKENI. The CDR3 has 14 residues. Trimming shortened V by 1 base and J by 5 bases, and 11 bases separated the two germline ends. The CDR3 protein is CASSPQGGWTEAFF. CDR3 DNA: TGTGCCAGCTCACCACAGGGGGGATGGACTGAAGCTTTCTTT.

This clonotype came up once. The genes are TRBV12-3 or TRBV12-4 and TRBJ2-2, with D perhaps TRBD2 (5 bases). The CDR3 is made up of 14 amino acids. The V gene lost 7 bases and the J gene lost 7 bases, with 16 bases spanning the gap. Written as DNA, the CDR3 is TGTGCCAGCATTCCGGGATCCAAAGGCGGGGAGCTGTTTTTT. Residues: CASIPGSKGGELFF.

In its sample, this clonotype was seen a few times. The chain employs TRBV10-3 and TRBJ2-2; 7 nucleotides align to TRBD1. Trimming removed 7 bases from V and 7 bases from J; junction bases left unmatched: 12. From germline, CDR1 is ENHRY and CDR2 SYGVKD. CDR3 length: 15 amino acids. In DNA form, the CDR3 reads TGTGCCATCACCCCTCGGACAGGTAGCATCGGGGAGCTGTTTTTT. This sequence encodes CAITPRTGSIGELFF.

This clonotype turned up a few times. V gene TRBV29-1 combines with J gene TRBJ2-7; D is possibly TRBD1 or TRBD2 (5 bases each). Looked up from germline, CDR1 is SQVTM and CDR2 is ANQGSEA. This CDR3 is built from 13 residues. V was cut by 4 bases and J by 3 bases, with 13 bases left in between. CDR3 sequence reads: CSVAGTEFYEQYF. The CDR3 DNA sequence: TGCAGCGTTGCTGGGACGGAGTTCTACGAGCAGTACTTC.

This clonotype appeared a few times. V gene TRBV3-1 combines with J gene TRBJ1-1; D remains ambiguous. CDR3 length equals 15 residues. From germline, CDR1 is LGHDT and CDR2 YNNKEL (reference sequence). The V end was cut by 3 bases, the J end by 6 bases, with 17 bases between. DNA of the CDR3: TGTGCCAGCAGCCATGCCCGGGGTGATGGCGCTGAAGCTTTCTTT. It specifies CASSHARGDGAEAFF.